One sample yielded the 26 T cell receptor beta chains listed below, sequenced in a study of T cell responses to AZD1222 COVID-19 vaccine. Using immunoSEQ multiplex PCR, the repertoire was profiled, and TCRdb retains in-frame clones only, with some absent. This repertoire shows over 85,000 clones, approximately 88% found once; its top ten account for over 12%. Specimen: peripheral blood, collected 28 days after the second AZD1222 dose. The receptors derive from an adult who received the AZD1222 COVID-19 vaccine.

The chain has TRBV28 and TRBJ2-3, with 8 bases identical to TRBD1. The germline CDR1 and CDR2 sequences are MDHEN and SYDVKM. The CDR3 is 16 residues long. Trimming at V came to 3 bases and at J to 3 bases, leaving 8 bases not matched to a gene. CDR3 amino acids: CASSFLTGGITDTQYF. CDR3 nucleotide sequence: TGTGCCAGCAGTTTCCTTACAGGGGGAATAACAGATACGCAGTATTTT.

For this clone: Other DNA variants within this sample encode the same CDR3. The genes are TRBV18 and TRBJ1-1; TRBD1 is a possible D gene (5 bases). V was pared by 4 bases and J by 3 bases, with 6 bases between. Germline loops: CDR1 KGHSH, CDR2 LQKENI. This CDR3 is built from 12 residues. The CDR3 DNA reads TGTGCCAGCTCACAACAGGACACTGAAGCTTTCTTT. Its translation: CASSQQDTEAFF. The whole variable domain, remainder taken from reference TRBV18 and TRBJ1-1, is NAGVMQNPRHLVRRRGQEARLRCSPMKGHSHVYWYRQLPEEGLKFMVYLQKENIIDESGMPKERFSAEFPKEGPSILRIQQVVRGDSAAYFCASSQQDTEAFFGQGTRLTVV.

The chain links TRBV10-3 to TRBJ2-7, with 11 nucleotides matching TRBD1. The junction had 5 bases not matched to a gene; V was cut back by 6 bases and J by 4 bases. Germline-derived CDR1 and CDR2 are ENHRY and SYGVKD. The CDR3 consists of 14 residues. CDR3 nucleotides: TGTGCCATCAGCACCGGGACAGGGGGGTACGAGCAGTACTTC. This encodes CAISTGTGGYEQYF.

The CDR3 coding sequence is TGCGCCAGCAGAGGAGGGGGAAGAGAGCAGCCCCAGCATTTT. This sequence encodes CASRGGGREQPQHF. The chain joins TRBV10-2 to TRBJ1-5; weak D call: TRBD1 (6 bases). Germline CDR1 is WSHSY and CDR2 is SAAADI. The CDR3 is 14 residues long. V was trimmed by 6 bases and J by 7 bases, leaving 16 bases between them.

The rearrangement uses TRBV5-4 and TRBJ2-3, with 7 bases that match TRBD1. Germline V lookup: CDR1 SGHNT, CDR2 YYREEE (reference sequence). The J segment lost 1 base and the V segment lost 1 base, leaving 3 bases of the junction unmatched. This CDR3 has 15 amino acids. The CDR3 bases are TGTGCCAGCAGCTTGCCCCAGGGGGGCACAGATACGCAGTATTTT. Translated, it gives CASSLPQGGTDTQYF.

The V gene is TRBV19, the J gene TRBJ2-1; D uncertain. This CDR3 has 13 amino acids. Germline V gives CDR1 LNHDA, CDR2 SQIVND (reference sequence). V was pared by 8 bases and J by 9 bases, with 17 bases between. The CDR3 DNA sequence: TGTGCCAGTGGACCACGATTGGGGTTTGAGCAGTTCTTC. Its protein product is CASGPRLGFEQFF.

The chain joins TRBV4-2 to TRBJ2-7; D not certain. Germline loops: CDR1 LGHNA, CDR2 YNFKEQ. V was trimmed by 0 bases and J by 5 bases, leaving 8 bases between them. This CDR3 is built from 13 residues. In DNA form, the CDR3 reads TGTGCCAGCAGCCAAGATCTTAGGGACGAGCAGTACTTC. It specifies CASSQDLRDEQYF.

The genes are TRBV5-4 and TRBJ2-5; D is unclear. The CDR3 contains 14 residues. V was pared by 3 bases and J by 0 bases, with 9 bases between. Germline V gene sequence: CDR1 SGHNT, CDR2 YYREEE (reference sequence). Here the CDR3 DNA reads TGTGCCAGCAGCTACCGCATGGACCAAGAGACCCAGTACTTC. This codes for CASSYRMDQETQYF.

This chain links TRBV5-1 with TRBJ2-3, with TRBD2 matching 8 bases. Germline CDR1 SGHRS, CDR2 YFSETQ. The V and J ends lost 2 bases and 2 bases, in that order; junction bases with no gene match: 4. The CDR3 runs 15 residues. CDR3 region: CASSLAGDITDTQYF. CDR3 DNA: TGCGCCAGCAGCTTAGCGGGGGACATCACAGATACGCAGTATTTT.

The CDR3 region has the DNA TGTGCCAGCAGTCAAAATTACGGACAGGGCAATGAGCAGTTCTTC. Protein product: CASSQNYGQGNEQFF. This rearrangement joins TRBV6-2 or TRBV6-3 to TRBJ2-1; 8 bases agree with TRBD1. The ends lost 5 bases at V and 6 bases at J; junction bases unmatched: 9. CDR3 length equals 15 residues. Germline CDR1 and CDR2: MNHEY and SVGEGT.

The chain carries TRBV18 and TRBJ2-7; D not resolved. Looked up from germline, CDR1 is KGHSH and CDR2 is LQKENI. The CDR3 consists of 12 residues. Trimming removed 2 bases from V and 5 bases from J, with 7 bases in between. CDR3 sequence: CASSPRRDEQYF. The CDR3 nucleotides read TGTGCCAGCTCACCAAGAAGGGACGAGCAGTACTTC.

This clone showed up just once. This chain connects TRBV5-1 to TRBJ1-3; D perhaps matches TRBD1 (6 bases). V was trimmed by 4 bases and J by 0 bases, leaving 17 bases between them. The CDR3 is 17 amino acids. In germline, CDR1 is SGHRS, CDR2 YFSETQ. CDR3 residues: CASSASGTQSSGNTIYF. CDR3 DNA: TGCGCCAGCAGCGCCTCCGGGACACAGAGCTCTGGAAACACCATATATTTT.

This chain joins TRBV5-4 and TRBJ2-7; 14 nucleotides agree with TRBD2. CDR1 is SGHNT, CDR2 YYREEE, per germline (reference sequence). This CDR3 spans 13 amino acids. The V gene end was trimmed by 8 bases and the J gene end by 4 bases; junction bases not matched to a gene: 2. The CDR3 here is CASRTSGRYEQYF. In DNA, the CDR3 is TGTGCCAGTCGGACTAGCGGGAGGTACGAGCAGTACTTC.

The J gene is TRBJ2-7, the V gene TRBV27; D is ambiguous. The CDR3 has 12 amino acids. Trimming stripped 4 bases from V and 2 bases from J, with 6 bases between. Germline values: CDR1 MNHEY, CDR2 SMNVEV (reference sequence). The CDR3 region has the DNA TGTGCCAGCAGTTGTACACCCTACGAGCAGTACTTC. As protein: CASSCTPYEQYF.

The rearrangement uses TRBV29-1 and TRBJ2-3; the D gene is possibly TRBD1 (6 bases). The V gene's germline CDR1 is SQVTM and CDR2 ANQGSEA. V lost 5 bases and J lost 6, with 18 bases in between. The CDR3 covers 14 residues. Here the CDR3 reads CSVSTQGDSDTQYF. The DNA for the CDR3 is TGCAGCGTTAGCACACAGGGAGATTCGGATACGCAGTATTTT.

This chain joins TRBV3-1 (or the pseudogene TRBV3-2) and TRBJ1-4, with 7 bases fitting TRBD1. CDR3 length: 15 amino acids. The trim removed 3 bases at V and 4 bases at J, leaving 5 bases unmatched. The germline gives CDR1 LGHDT, CDR2 YNNKEL (reference sequence). CDR3 nucleotide sequence: TGTGCCAGCAGCCATTCGGACAGGATTAATGAAAAACTGTTTTTT. Encoded protein: CASSHSDRINEKLFF.

The V call is TRBV7-9, the J call TRBJ1-1; D perhaps matches TRBD1 (6 bases). The CDR3 runs to 16 residues. Trimming took 5 bases from V and 5 from J, leaving 21 bases between them. CDR1 SEHNR and CDR2 FQNEAQ come from the germline V gene (reference sequence). The CDR3 spells CASSLRRGGGGTEAFF. CDR3 in DNA: TGTGCCAGCAGCCTCCGGAGGGGGGGTGGTGGGACTGAAGCTTTCTTT.

This sequence joins TRBV5-1 and TRBJ2-5, with a possible D match to TRBD1 (6 bases). The CDR3 extends over 15 amino acids. The V and J ends lost 4 bases and 5 bases respectively, with 18 bases between them. Germline V lookup: CDR1 SGHRS, CDR2 YFSETQ. CDR3 region: CASSKEHRVMETQYF. The CDR3 bases are TGCGCCAGCAGCAAGGAACACAGGGTTATGGAGACCCAGTACTTC.

This chain uses TRBV19 with TRBJ2-7; 7 nucleotides match TRBD2. Germline V CDR1 and CDR2: LNHDA, SQIVND (reference sequence). The CDR3 is 13 residues long. V lost 7 bases and J lost 5; bases outside the gene matches: 8. CDR3 DNA: TGTGCCAGTAAAGGGAGGGGCGACGACGAGCAGTACTTC. This encodes CASKGRGDDEQYF.

V is TRBV7-9 and J is TRBJ2-6, with TRBD2 as a possible D gene (6 bases). The CDR3 extends over 15 amino acids. Germline CDR1 SEHNR, CDR2 FQNEAQ (reference sequence). The V and J ends lost 3 bases and 0 bases respectively, with 6 bases between them. The CDR3, as DNA: TGTGCCAGCAGCTTCGGGAGCTCTGGGGCCAACGTCCTGACTTTC. Translated, it gives CASSFGSSGANVLTF.

Only a few counts were recorded for this clone. V usage is TRBV9 and J usage is TRBJ1-1; 8 bases are shared with TRBD1. Per germline, CDR1 SGDLS and CDR2 YYNGEE. The CDR3 has 15 amino acids. The V gene end was trimmed by 4 bases and the J gene end by 6 bases; junction bases not matched to a gene: 11. CDR3 sequence (DNA): TGTGCCAGCAGCCCAAGGACAGGGTCGGAGGCTGAAGCTTTCTTT. Protein sequence: CASSPRTGSEAEAFF. Full variable domain (remainder filled in from reference TRBV9 and TRBJ1-1): DSGVTQTPKHLITATGQRVTLRCSPRSGDLSVYWYQQSLDQGLQFLIQYYNGEERAKGNILERFSAQQFPDLHSELNLSSLELGDSALYFCASSPRTGSEAEAFFGQGTRLTVV.

This chain uses TRBV5-1 with TRBJ2-7; D is unresolved. V was shortened by 0 bases and J by 6 bases, with 10 bases between the two germline ends. CDR3 size: 13 residues. Germline V gene data show CDR1 as SGHRS and CDR2 as YFSETQ. The CDR3 is CASSLGYLREQYF. In nucleotides, the CDR3 is TGCGCCAGCAGCTTGGGGTATTTGCGCGAGCAGTACTTC.

This rearrangement joins TRBV11-3 to TRBJ1-6; a possible D gene is TRBD1 (5 bases). This CDR3 has 16 amino acids. CDR1 is SGHNT and CDR2 is YENEEA in the germline V gene. V lost 2 bases and J 8 bases, leaving 16 bases between the germline ends. CDR3 nucleotides: TGTGCCAGCAGCTTACGTGGCGCAGGGACGGATTCACCCCTCCACTTT. Its protein is CASSLRGAGTDSPLHF.

J is TRBJ1-2 and V is TRBV14; 7 positions match TRBD1. V lost 3 bases, J lost 8 bases, and 9 bases stayed unmatched. Germline CDR1 reads SGHDN; CDR2 reads FVKESK. The CDR3 length is 14 residues. CDR3 in DNA: TGTGCCAGCAGCCAGAGGCGACAGGGTGGAGGCTACACCTTC. This translates into CASSQRRQGGGYTF.

V is TRBV15 and J is TRBJ1-2, with D tentatively TRBD1 (6 bases). Germline CDR1 LNHNV, CDR2 YYDKDF (reference sequence). Trimming removed 0 bases from V and 2 bases from J, with 10 bases in between. The CDR3 consists of 15 residues. The chain's CDR3 is CATSRERGKNYGYTF. DNA for the CDR3: TGTGCCACCAGCAGAGAAAGGGGGAAGAACTATGGCTACACCTTC.

J is TRBJ2-3 and V is TRBV5-5, with 9 positions matching TRBD1. From germline, CDR1 is SGHKS and CDR2 YYEKEE (reference sequence). The CDR3 loop spans 15 amino acids. Trimming cost V 4 bases and J 1 base; bases outside gene matches: 4. Here the CDR3 DNA reads TGTGCCAGCAGCACGACAGGGGGAGGCACAGATACGCAGTATTTT. Translated, it gives CASSTTGGGTDTQYF.